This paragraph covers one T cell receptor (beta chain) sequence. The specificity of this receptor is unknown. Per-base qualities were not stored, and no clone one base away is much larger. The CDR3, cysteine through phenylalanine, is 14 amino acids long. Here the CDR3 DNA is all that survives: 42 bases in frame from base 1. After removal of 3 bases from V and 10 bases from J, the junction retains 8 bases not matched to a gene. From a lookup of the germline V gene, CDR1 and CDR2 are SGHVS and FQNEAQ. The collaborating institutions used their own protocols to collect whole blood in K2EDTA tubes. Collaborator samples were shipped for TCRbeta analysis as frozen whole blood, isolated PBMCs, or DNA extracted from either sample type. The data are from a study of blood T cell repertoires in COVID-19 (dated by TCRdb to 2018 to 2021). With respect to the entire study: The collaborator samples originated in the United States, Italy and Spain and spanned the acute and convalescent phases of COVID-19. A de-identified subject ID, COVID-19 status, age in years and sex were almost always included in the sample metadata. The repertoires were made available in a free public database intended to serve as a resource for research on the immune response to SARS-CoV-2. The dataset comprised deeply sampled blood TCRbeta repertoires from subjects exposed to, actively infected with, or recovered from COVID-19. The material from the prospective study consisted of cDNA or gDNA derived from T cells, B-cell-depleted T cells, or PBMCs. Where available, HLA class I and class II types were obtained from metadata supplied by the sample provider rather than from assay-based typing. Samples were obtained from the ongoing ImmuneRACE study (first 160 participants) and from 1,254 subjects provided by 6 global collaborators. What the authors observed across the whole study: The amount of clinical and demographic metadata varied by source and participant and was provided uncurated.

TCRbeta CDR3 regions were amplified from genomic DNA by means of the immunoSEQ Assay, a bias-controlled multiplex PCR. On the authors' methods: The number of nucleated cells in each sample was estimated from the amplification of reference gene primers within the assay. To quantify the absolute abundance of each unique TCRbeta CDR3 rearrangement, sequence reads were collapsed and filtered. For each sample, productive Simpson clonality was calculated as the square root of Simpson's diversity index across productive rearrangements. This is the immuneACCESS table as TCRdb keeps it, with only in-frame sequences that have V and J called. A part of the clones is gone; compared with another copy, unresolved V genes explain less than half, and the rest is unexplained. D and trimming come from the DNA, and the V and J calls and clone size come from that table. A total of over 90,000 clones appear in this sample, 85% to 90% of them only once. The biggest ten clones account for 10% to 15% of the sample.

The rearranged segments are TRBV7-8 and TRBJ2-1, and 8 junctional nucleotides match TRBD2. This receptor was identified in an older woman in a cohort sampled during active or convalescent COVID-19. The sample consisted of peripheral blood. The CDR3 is CASSLRTSSHEQFF. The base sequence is TGTGCCAGCAGCTTGAGGACTAGCAGTCACGAGCAGTTCTTC.